This TCR beta chain was captured by sequencing in a study of blood T cell repertoires in COVID-19. V lost 7 bases to trimming and J lost 0 bases, with 7 bases between them. Germline CDR1 reads MDHEN; CDR2 reads SYDVKM. The CDR3 spans 13 residues. Here immunoSEQ multiplex PCR was the method, and the copy in TCRdb shows in-frame clones only, minus some. The sample shows approximately 97,000 clones, around 84% of them seen only once. The sequence derives from a man aged 50 to 60 with active or convalescent COVID-19. Sequences were obtained from peripheral blood. The chain has TRBV28 and TRBJ2-1; D is unclear. CDR3 in amino acids: CASNLPSYNEQFF. Here the CDR3 DNA reads TGTGCCAGCAACTTGCCCTCCTACAATGAGCAGTTCTTC.